This T cell receptor beta chain was recovered during a study of T cell responses to AZD1222 COVID-19 vaccine. The data were produced by immunoSEQ multiplex PCR, yet TCRdb's version contains in-frame clones alone and is incomplete. Of 200,000 or so clones in the sample, around 93% were seen once. The origin of this receptor is an adult in good health. The input for sequencing was peripheral blood, taken on day 0 of AZD1222 vaccination.

Written as DNA, the CDR3 is TGTGCCAGCAGCACAAGCGGGTCATTGGGTGAGCAGTTCTTC. Translating gives CASSTSGSLGEQFF. The gene calls are TRBV7-8 and TRBJ2-1; D may be TRBD2 (6 bases). Germline-derived CDR1 and CDR2 are SGHVS and FQNEAQ. The V end was cut by 5 bases, the J end by 9 bases, with 17 bases between. The CDR3 is made up of 14 amino acids.